This T cell receptor beta chain was documented in a study of Tregs in tolerant kidney transplant recipients. V lost 1 base and J 8 bases, leaving 7 bases between the germline ends. Germline V gene sequence: CDR1 SGHRS, CDR2 YFSETQ. This CDR3 has 13 amino acids. As for this clone: From the germline J gene comes the end of the CDR3, since the read stops 3 residues before it.

TCRdb's copy holds only in-frame clones and misses some; the assay was immunoSEQ multiplex PCR. This sample's clone table lists roughly 53,000 clones. The J gene is TRBJ1-6, the V gene TRBV5-1; D gene unclear. Sample: CD4+ T cells from blood, taken before the transplant. The receptor was derived from a human donor who received a combined kidney and bone marrow transplant. Incomplete CDR3 DNA: TGCGCCAGCAGCTTGAGAACGGATTCACCC. Translation gives CASSLRTDSP. The whole CDR3 protein reads CASSLRTDSPLHF.